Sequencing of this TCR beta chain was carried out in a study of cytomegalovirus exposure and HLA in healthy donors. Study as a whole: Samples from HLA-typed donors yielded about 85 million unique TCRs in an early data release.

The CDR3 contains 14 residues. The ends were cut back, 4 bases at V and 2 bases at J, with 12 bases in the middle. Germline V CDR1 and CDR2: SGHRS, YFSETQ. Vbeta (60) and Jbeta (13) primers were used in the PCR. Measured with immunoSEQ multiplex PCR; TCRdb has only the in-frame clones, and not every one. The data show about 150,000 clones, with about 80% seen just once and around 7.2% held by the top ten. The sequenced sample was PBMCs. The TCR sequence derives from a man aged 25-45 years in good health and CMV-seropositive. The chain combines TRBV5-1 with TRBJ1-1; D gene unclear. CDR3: CASSRAGRNTEAFF. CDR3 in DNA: TGCGCCAGCAGCCGCGCGGGAAGAAACACTGAAGCTTTCTTT.